The clone carrying this T cell receptor beta chain turned up a few times. Its antigen is unidentified. This specimen comes from a study of spatial heterogeneity in lung cancer. Findings and caveats of the study: At tumor resection, ubiquitous expanded TCRs were detected in blood more often than later.

One entry per CDR3 protein, called by TCRdb with MiXCR from the 5' RACE reads. The data show under 85,000 distinct CDR3 sequences, with 7.5% to 9.5% seen just once and roughly 6.4% held by the top ten. Germline V gene data show CDR1 as GTSNPN and CDR2 as SVGIG (reference sequence). The length of the CDR3 is 14 residues. V lost 0 bases, J lost 3 bases, and 9 bases lay in between. Time point indicated: sample taken at primary tumor resection. This clonotype was sampled from a male donor with early-stage non-small cell lung cancer. This sequence joins TRBV30 and TRBJ1-5; D is unclear. The sample consisted of PBMCs, taken at surgery. The CDR3 DNA sequence: TGTGCCTGGAGTGTAACTCGAGCCAATCAGCCCCAGCATTTT. Protein sequence: CAWSVTRANQPQHF.